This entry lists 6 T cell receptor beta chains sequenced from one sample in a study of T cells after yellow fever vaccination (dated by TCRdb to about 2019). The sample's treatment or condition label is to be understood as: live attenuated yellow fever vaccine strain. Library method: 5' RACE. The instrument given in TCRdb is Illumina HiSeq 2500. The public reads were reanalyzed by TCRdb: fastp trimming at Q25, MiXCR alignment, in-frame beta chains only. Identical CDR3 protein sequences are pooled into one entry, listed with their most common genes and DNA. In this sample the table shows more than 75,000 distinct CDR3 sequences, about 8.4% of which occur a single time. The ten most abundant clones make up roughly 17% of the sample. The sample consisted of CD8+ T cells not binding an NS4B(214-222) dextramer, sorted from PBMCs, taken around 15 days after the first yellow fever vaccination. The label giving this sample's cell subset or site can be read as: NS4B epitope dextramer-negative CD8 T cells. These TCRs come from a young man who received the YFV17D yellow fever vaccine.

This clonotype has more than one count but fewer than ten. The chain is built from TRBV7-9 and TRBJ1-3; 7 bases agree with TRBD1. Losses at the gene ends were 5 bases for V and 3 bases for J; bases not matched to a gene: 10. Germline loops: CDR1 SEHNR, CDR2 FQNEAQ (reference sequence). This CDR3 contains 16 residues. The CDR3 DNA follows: TGTGCCAGCAGCCCCCGCGGACAGGAGATTGGAAACACCATATATTTT. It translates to CASSPRGQEIGNTIYF. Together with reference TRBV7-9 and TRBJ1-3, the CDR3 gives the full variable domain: DTGVSQNPRHKITKRGQNVTFRCDPISEHNRLYWYRQTLGQGPEFLTYFQNEAQLEKSRLLSDRFSAERPKGSFSTLEIQRTEQGDSAMYLCASSPRGQEIGNTIYFGEGSWLTVV.

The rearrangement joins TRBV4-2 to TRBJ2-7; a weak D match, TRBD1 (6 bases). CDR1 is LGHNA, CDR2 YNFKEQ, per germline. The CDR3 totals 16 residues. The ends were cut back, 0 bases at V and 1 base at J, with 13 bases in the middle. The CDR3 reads CASSQETGTRSYEQYF. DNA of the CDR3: TGTGCCAGCAGCCAAGAAACCGGGACAAGATCCTACGAGCAGTACTTC.

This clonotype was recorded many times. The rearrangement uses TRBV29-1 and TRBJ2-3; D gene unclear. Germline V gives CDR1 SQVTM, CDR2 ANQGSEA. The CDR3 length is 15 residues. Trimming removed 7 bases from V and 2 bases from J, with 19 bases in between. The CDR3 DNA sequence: TGCAGCGCCGTACCCATAGACGTCGACACAGATACGCAGTATTTT. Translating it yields CSAVPIDVDTDTQYF.

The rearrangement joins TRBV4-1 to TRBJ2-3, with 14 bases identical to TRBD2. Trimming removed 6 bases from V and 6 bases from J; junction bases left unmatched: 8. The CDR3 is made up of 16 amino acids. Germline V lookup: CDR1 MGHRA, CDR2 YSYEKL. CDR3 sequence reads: CASSDRTSGGSDTQYF. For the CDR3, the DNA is TGCGCCAGCAGTGACAGGACTAGCGGGGGGTCGGATACGCAGTATTTT.

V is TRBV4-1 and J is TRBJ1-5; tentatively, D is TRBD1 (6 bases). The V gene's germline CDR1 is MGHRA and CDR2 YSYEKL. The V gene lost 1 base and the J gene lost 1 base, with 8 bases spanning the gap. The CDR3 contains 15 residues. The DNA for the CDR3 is TGCGCCAGCAGCCAAGCAGGGGAGAGCAATCAGCCCCAGCATTTT. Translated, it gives CASSQAGESNQPQHF.

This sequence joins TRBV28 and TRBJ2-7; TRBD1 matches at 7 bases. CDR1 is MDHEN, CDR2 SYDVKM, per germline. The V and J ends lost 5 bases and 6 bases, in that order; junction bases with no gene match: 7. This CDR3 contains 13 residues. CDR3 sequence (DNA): TGTGCCAGCAGTCCAACAGGGGCCGGCGAGCAGTACGTC. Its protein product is CASSPTGAGEQYV.